Included here is one T cell receptor (beta chain) sequence, with context. The germline V gene encodes CDR1 SGDLS and CDR2 YYNGEE. CDR3 length: 15 amino acids. The J segment lost 4 bases and the V segment lost 3 bases, leaving 4 bases of the junction unmatched. Profiling relied on immunoSEQ multiplex PCR, and the TCRdb table lists in-frame clones only, not all of them. The table has around 80,000 clones, 90% to 95% seen once; the top ten hold around 1%. The sample comes from a study of T cell changes during pregnancy in multiple sclerosis. The V and J genes are TRBV9 and TRBJ2-1; TRBD2 agrees at 10 bases. The starting material was peripheral blood, obtained in the second trimester of pregnancy. The clonotype originates from a female donor with multiple sclerosis, enrolled in a pregnancy study. The CDR3 spells CASSAGLAVYNEQFF. The CDR3 DNA reads as TGTGCCAGCAGCGCAGGACTAGCGGTTTACAATGAGCAGTTCTTC.